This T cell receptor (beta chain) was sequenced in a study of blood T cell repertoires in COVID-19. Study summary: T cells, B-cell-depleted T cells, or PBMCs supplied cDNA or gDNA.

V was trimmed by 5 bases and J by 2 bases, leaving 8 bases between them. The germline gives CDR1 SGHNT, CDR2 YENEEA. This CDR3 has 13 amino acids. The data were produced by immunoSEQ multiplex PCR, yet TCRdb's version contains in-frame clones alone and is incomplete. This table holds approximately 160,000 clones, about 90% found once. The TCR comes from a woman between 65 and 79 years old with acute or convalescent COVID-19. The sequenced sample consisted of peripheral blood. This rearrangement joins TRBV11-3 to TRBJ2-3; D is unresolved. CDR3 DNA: TGTGCCAGCAGCCCCCGGGTCACAGATACGCAGTATTTT. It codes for CASSPRVTDTQYF.